One and the same sample provided the 25 T cell receptor beta chains below, sequenced in a study of blood T cell repertoires in COVID-19. Clones were sequenced by immunoSEQ multiplex PCR, and TCRdb holds only the in-frame ones, with some missing. The repertoire has 90,000 to 150,000 clones, about 80% of them found once; the top ten carry approximately 4%. Sequences were obtained from peripheral blood. The receptors stem from a woman aged 80 or over with acute or convalescent COVID-19.

This sequence joins TRBV30 and TRBJ1-6; D is uncertain. The germline V gene has CDR1 GTSNPN and CDR2 SVGIG (reference sequence). The CDR3 is 15 residues long. Trimming took 7 bases from V and 6 from J, leaving 19 bases between them. CDR3 residues: CAYTGAGNVNSPLHF. CDR3 bases: TGTGCCTATACGGGAGCGGGTAACGTTAATTCACCCCTCCACTTT.

The CDR3 protein is CAWSVRGGPNTEAFF. The CDR3 DNA follows: TGTGCCTGGAGTGTACGCGGGGGCCCGAACACTGAAGCTTTCTTT. The chain uses TRBV30 and TRBJ1-1; a possible D gene is TRBD1 (6 bases). This CDR3 comprises 15 residues. Germline loops: CDR1 GTSNPN, CDR2 SVGIG (reference sequence). The ends were cut back, 0 bases at V and 1 base at J, with 12 bases in the middle.

The rearrangement links TRBV11-2 to TRBJ1-5; TRBD1 agrees at 8 bases. Germline lookup yields CDR1 SGHAT and CDR2 FQNNGV. This CDR3 comprises 14 residues. With 6 bases clipped from V and 6 bases from J, the junction kept 7 bases outside the gene matches. The CDR3 DNA reads as TGTGCCAGCAGTCCCGGACAGGGAGGTCAGCCCCAGCATTTT. Protein sequence: CASSPGQGGQPQHF.

The chain joins TRBV30 to TRBJ1-2; D is undetermined. Germline loops: CDR1 GTSNPN, CDR2 SVGIG (reference sequence). The V and J ends lost 5 bases and 2 bases respectively, with 9 bases between them. This CDR3 is built from 12 residues. CDR3: CAWAGTNYGYTF. DNA for the CDR3: TGTGCCTGGGCGGGAACGAACTATGGCTACACCTTC.

This rearrangement joins TRBV5-4 to TRBJ2-7; TRBD2 matches at 7 bases. V trimming: 5 bases; J trimming: 1 base; junction bases outside the gene matches: 3. The germline gives CDR1 SGHNT, CDR2 YYREEE (reference sequence). This CDR3 has 13 amino acids. CDR3 coding DNA: TGTGCCAGCAGTTCCGGGAGGTCCTACGAGCAGTACTTC. This gives the protein CASSSGRSYEQYF.

In DNA form, the CDR3 reads TGCAGTGCTAGAACGGGTCTCGAGCAGTACTTC. Its translation: CSARTGLEQYF. This chain uses TRBV20-1 with TRBJ2-7; D gene ambiguous. This CDR3 has 11 amino acids. Trimming shortened V by 2 bases and J by 6 bases, and 8 bases separated the two germline ends. From germline, CDR1 is DFQATT and CDR2 SNEGSKA (reference sequence).

This chain connects TRBV30 to TRBJ1-6, with unresolved D. Trimming pared 0 bases from V and 6 bases from J, leaving 9 bases between. The germline V gene has CDR1 GTSNPN and CDR2 SVGIG (reference sequence). CDR3 length: 14 amino acids. The CDR3: CAWSVLHGNSPLHF. The CDR3 nucleotides read TGTGCCTGGAGTGTACTTCATGGTAATTCACCCCTCCACTTT.

The chain recombines TRBV6-5 with TRBJ2-1; 7 bases map to TRBD2. The CDR3 sequence is 14 residues long. Germline V gene sequence: CDR1 MNHEY, CDR2 SVGAGI. V shed 8 bases and J 4 bases; nucleotides not matched to a gene: 8. Written as DNA, the CDR3 is TGTGCCAGCTGGGGTAGCGGGCCTTACAATGAGCAGTTCTTC. Protein sequence: CASWGSGPYNEQFF.

The chain joins TRBV3-1 (or the pseudogene TRBV3-2) to TRBJ2-3; D is unresolved. Germline V lookup: CDR1 LGHDT, CDR2 YNNKEL (reference sequence). This CDR3 has 12 residues. V lost 1 base and J lost 5, with 4 bases in between. CDR3 DNA: TGTGCCAGCAGCCAAGTAGAAGATACGCAGTATTTT. Translation gives CASSQVEDTQYF.

This clone has only one observation. This chain links TRBV2 with TRBJ1-6; 9 positions agree with TRBD1. This CDR3 is built from 14 residues. Germline V lookup: CDR1 SNHLY, CDR2 FYNNEI. J was trimmed by 11 bases and V by 6 bases; bases with no gene match: 8. The CDR3, as DNA: TGTGCCAGCAGCCCTGAGACAGGGGGGACACCCCTCCACTTT. This sequence encodes CASSPETGGTPLHF.

The V call is TRBV11-3, the J call TRBJ2-1; 10 bases line up with TRBD2. V was clipped by 5 bases and J by 4 bases; unmatched bases: 8. The CDR3 spans 16 residues. Germline V CDR1 and CDR2: SGHNT, YENEEA. For the CDR3, the DNA is TGTGCCAGCAGCCCAGAAGGGACTAGCGTGTACAATGAGCAGTTCTTC. Amino acids: CASSPEGTSVYNEQFF.

The chain couples TRBV7-2 to TRBJ1-6, with no clear D. Germline V gene lookup returns CDR1 SGHTA and CDR2 FQGNSA. This CDR3 has 14 residues. The germline V and J ends were trimmed by 3 bases and 9 bases, with 12 bases remaining between them. CDR3 sequence (DNA): TGTGCCAGCAGCTTTTCGGCGGCGGGTTCACCCCTCCACTTT. Translated, it gives CASSFSAAGSPLHF.

V gene TRBV4-2 combines with J gene TRBJ1-2, with D possibly being TRBD1 (5 bases). The CDR3 length is 16 residues. Per germline, CDR1 LGHNA and CDR2 YNFKEQ. Trimming cost V 0 bases and J 4 bases, with 15 bases left between them. CDR3 sequence reads: CASSQDRGGESYGYTF. The CDR3 bases are TGTGCCAGCAGCCAAGATCGCGGGGGGGAAAGCTATGGCTACACCTTC.

This clone was recorded once. This chain links TRBV6-5 with TRBJ1-1; 7 bases fit TRBD1. V gave up 6 bases and J gave up 1 base; unmatched junction bases: 5. The CDR3 is 14 residues long. Per germline, CDR1 MNHEY and CDR2 SVGAGI. The CDR3 DNA reads as TGTGCCAGCAGGATCAGGGGGGCGAACACTGAAGCTTTCTTT. Amino acid sequence: CASRIRGANTEAFF.

This chain uses TRBV20-1 with TRBJ1-6; TRBD1 aligns across 9 bases. Germline CDR1 is DFQATT and CDR2 is SNEGSKA (reference sequence). There are 16 residues in the CDR3. V lost 5 bases and J lost 7; bases outside the gene matches: 12. The CDR3 region is CSARASSGTGNSPLHF. The DNA of the CDR3 is TGCAGTGCTCGTGCCTCGTCCGGGACAGGGAATTCACCCCTCCACTTT.

The J gene is TRBJ1-4, the V gene TRBV9; D gene uncertain. CDR3 length: 14 residues. V lost 4 bases, J lost 6 bases, and 13 bases lay in between. Germline V CDR1 and CDR2: SGDLS, YYNGEE. This CDR3 reads CASSPFEVDEKLFF. The CDR3 DNA reads TGTGCCAGCAGCCCCTTTGAAGTAGATGAAAAACTGTTTTTT.

V usage is TRBV23-1 and J usage is TRBJ1-2; 8 bases are a match to TRBD1. TRBV23-1 is known as an ORF, though its function is uncertain. J was trimmed by 2 bases and V by 4 bases; bases with no gene match: 9. The CDR3 sequence is 16 residues long. The DNA for the CDR3 is TGCGCCAGCAGTCCCCGTATAGGACAGGGAAACTATGGCTACACCTTC. Protein: CASSPRIGQGNYGYTF.

Here the CDR3 reads CASGTGRVSNEQFF. CDR3 bases: TGTGCCAGCGGGACAGGGAGGGTAAGCAATGAGCAGTTCTTC. The chain has TRBV7-9 and TRBJ2-1, with 9 bases that match TRBD1. CDR1 is SEHNR, CDR2 FQNEAQ, per germline (reference sequence). V lost 8 bases, J lost 6 bases, and 8 bases stayed unmatched. This CDR3 region has 14 residues.

The chain combines TRBV5-1 with TRBJ2-3; TRBD1 agrees at 10 bases. With V trimmed by 4 bases and J by 1 base, 3 bases remained unmatched. Germline V gene data show CDR1 as SGHRS and CDR2 as YFSETQ. This CDR3 region has 15 residues. The CDR3 DNA sequence: TGCGCCAGCAGCATAGGGACAGGGGGCACAGATACGCAGTATTTT. This translates into CASSIGTGGTDTQYF.

The chain uses TRBV7-2 and TRBJ2-2, with D unclear. Trimming took off 1 base at V and 1 base at J, with 7 bases between the two ends. CDR1 is SGHTA, CDR2 FQGNSA, per germline. This CDR3 has 15 residues. DNA of the CDR3: TGTGCCAGCAGCTTAGTTGTCGGGAACACCGGGGAGCTGTTTTTT. Its translation is CASSLVVGNTGELFF.

The chain combines TRBV4-2 with TRBJ2-3; 7 bases map to TRBD2. V was clipped by 1 base and J by 5 bases; unmatched bases: 9. The CDR3 totals 16 residues. The germline CDR1 and CDR2 sequences are LGHNA and YNFKEQ. CDR3: CASSQVYPAGLDTQYF. As DNA, the CDR3 is TGTGCCAGCAGCCAAGTTTACCCAGCGGGGTTAGATACGCAGTATTTT.

This rearrangement joins TRBV7-8 to TRBJ2-5; TRBD2 matches 7 bases. Germline loops: CDR1 SGHVS, CDR2 FQNEAQ. V dropped 1 base and J dropped 5; count of bases not matched to a gene: 4. The CDR3 sequence is 14 residues long. CDR3 loop: CASSLGGTTETQYF. The DNA of the CDR3 is TGTGCCAGCAGCTTAGGGGGGACTACGGAGACCCAGTACTTC.

The chain has TRBV19 and TRBJ1-4, with D uncertain. This CDR3 comprises 14 residues. The germline gives CDR1 LNHDA, CDR2 SQIVND (reference sequence). Trimming cost V 3 bases and J 0 bases, with 5 bases left between them. The CDR3 is CASSISATNEKLFF. In DNA form, the CDR3 reads TGTGCCAGTAGTATTTCGGCAACTAATGAAAAACTGTTTTTT.

The chain joins TRBV11-3 to TRBJ2-5; 10 bases are a match to TRBD2. The V and J ends lost 0 bases and 4 bases, in that order; junction bases with no gene match: 5. This CDR3 is built from 16 residues. The V gene's germline CDR1 is SGHNT and CDR2 YENEEA. The CDR3 loop is CASSLESGRAGETQYF. CDR3 nucleotides: TGTGCCAGCAGCTTAGAAAGCGGGAGGGCCGGAGAGACCCAGTACTTC.

V usage is TRBV9 and J usage is TRBJ1-3; the D is unclear. Trimming shortened V by 5 bases and J by 0 bases, and 9 bases separated the two germline ends. CDR3 length: 14 amino acids. Germline V gives CDR1 SGDLS, CDR2 YYNGEE. The CDR3 spells CASRREVSGNTIYF. The CDR3 region has the DNA TGTGCCAGCAGGCGCGAAGTCTCTGGAAACACCATATATTTT.